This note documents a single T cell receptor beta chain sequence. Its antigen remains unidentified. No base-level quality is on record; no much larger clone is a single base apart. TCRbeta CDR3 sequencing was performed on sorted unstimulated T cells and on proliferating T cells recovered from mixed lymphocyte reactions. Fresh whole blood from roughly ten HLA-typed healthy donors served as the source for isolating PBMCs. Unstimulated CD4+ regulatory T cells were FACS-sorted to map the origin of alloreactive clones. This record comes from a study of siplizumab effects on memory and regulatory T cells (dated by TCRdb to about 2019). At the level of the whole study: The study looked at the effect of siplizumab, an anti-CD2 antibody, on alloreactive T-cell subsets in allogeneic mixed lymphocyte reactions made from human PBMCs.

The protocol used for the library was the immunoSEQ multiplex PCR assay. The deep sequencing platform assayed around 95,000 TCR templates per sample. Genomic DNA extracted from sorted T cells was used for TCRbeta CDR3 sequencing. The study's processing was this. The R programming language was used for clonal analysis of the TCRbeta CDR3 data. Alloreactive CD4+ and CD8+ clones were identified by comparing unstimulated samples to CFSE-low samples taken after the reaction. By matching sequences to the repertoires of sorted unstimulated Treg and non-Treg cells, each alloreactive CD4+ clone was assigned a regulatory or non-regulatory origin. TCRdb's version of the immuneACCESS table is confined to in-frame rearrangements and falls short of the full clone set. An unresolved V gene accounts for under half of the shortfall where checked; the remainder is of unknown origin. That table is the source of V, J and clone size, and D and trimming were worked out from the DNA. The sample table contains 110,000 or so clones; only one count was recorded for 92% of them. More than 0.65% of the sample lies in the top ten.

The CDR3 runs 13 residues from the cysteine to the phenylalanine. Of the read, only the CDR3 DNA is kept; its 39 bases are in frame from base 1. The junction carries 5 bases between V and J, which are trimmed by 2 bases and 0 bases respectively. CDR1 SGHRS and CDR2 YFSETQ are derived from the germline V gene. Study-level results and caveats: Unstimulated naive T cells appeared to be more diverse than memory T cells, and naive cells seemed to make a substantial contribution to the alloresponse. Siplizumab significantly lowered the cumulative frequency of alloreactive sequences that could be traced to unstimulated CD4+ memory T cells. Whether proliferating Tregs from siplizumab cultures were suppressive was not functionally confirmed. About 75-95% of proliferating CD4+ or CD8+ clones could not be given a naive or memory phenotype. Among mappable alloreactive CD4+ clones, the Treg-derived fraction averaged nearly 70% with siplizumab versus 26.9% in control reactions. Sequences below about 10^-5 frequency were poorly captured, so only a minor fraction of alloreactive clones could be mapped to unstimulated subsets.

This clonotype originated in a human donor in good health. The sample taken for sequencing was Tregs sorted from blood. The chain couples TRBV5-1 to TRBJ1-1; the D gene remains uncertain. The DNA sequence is TGCGCCAGCAGCTTACTATTGAACACTGAAGCTTTCTTT. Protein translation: CASSLLLNTEAFF.